Shown below are 19 T cell receptor beta chains from a single sample sequenced in a study of response to subunit inactivated influenza vaccine. TCRdb processed the RT-PCR reads anew with MiXCR; each CDR3 protein has one entry. The data contain some 500,000 distinct CDR3 sequences, 25% of them seen just once; the ten biggest clones take up 1.9%. Source: CD4+ T cells sorted from PBMCs, taken around 5 days after vaccination. Source of these receptors: a man aged 45-65 years who received an inactivated influenza vaccine.

This clonotype came up a few times. The J gene is TRBJ1-1, the V gene TRBV12-3 or TRBV12-4; unclear D gene. CDR3 length: 15 residues. V was shortened by 2 bases and J by 2 bases, with 12 bases between the two germline ends. CDR3 nucleotides: TGTGCCAGCAGTTTACTTTGGGGATTTAACACTGAAGCTTTCTTT. Residues: CASSLLWGFNTEAFF.

With regard to this clonotype: Relative to the germline gene, one junction end is altered; a read error may explain this. The CDR3 DNA reads TGCAGTGCTCGACACCGGGACAGGGGGAATTCACCCATCCACTTT. Translation: CSARHRDRGNSPIHF. This rearrangement joins TRBV20-1 to TRBJ1-6, with 11 bases lining up with TRBD1. Germline CDR1 and CDR2: DFQATT and SNEGSKA (reference sequence). The CDR3 has 15 residues.

The chain employs TRBV25-1 and TRBJ2-2; possible D gene TRBD1, 6 bases. CDR1 is MGHDK, CDR2 SYGVNS, per germline. The CDR3 runs 18 residues. Trimming stripped 1 base from V and 2 bases from J, with 17 bases between. In DNA form, the CDR3 reads TGTGCCAGCAGTGAATGGGGCAGGGGAAGGTTAAACACCGGGGAGCTGTTTTTT. Protein product: CASSEWGRGRLNTGELFF.

The chain joins TRBV20-1 to TRBJ2-7; 13 nucleotides agree with TRBD2. V lost 5 bases, J lost 7 bases, and 11 bases stayed unmatched. Germline V CDR1 and CDR2: DFQATT, SNEGSKA (reference sequence). The CDR3 runs 15 residues. The CDR3 region has the DNA TGCAGTGCTGCAGGACTAGCGGGGGCCGATCGGGAGCAGTACTTC. Residues: CSAAGLAGADREQYF.

The chain uses TRBV7-9 and TRBJ2-7; either TRBD1 or TRBD2 may supply D (5 bases each). Deletions cut 1 base from V and 3 bases from J, with 16 bases between. This CDR3 is built from 16 residues. Looked up from germline, CDR1 is SEHNR and CDR2 is FQNEAQ (reference sequence). The CDR3 region is CASSLGGRGFDYEQYF. In nucleotides, the CDR3 is TGTGCCAGCAGCTTAGGGGGACGAGGCTTCGACTACGAGCAGTACTTC. The whole variable domain, remainder taken from reference TRBV7-9 and TRBJ2-7, is DTGVSQNPRHKITKRGQNVTFRCDPISEHNRLYWYRQTLGQGPEFLTYFQNEAQLEKSRLLSDRFSAERPKGSFSTLEIQRTEQGDSAMYLCASSLGGRGFDYEQYFGPGTRLTVT.

This clonotype was detected a few times. The chain recombines TRBV20-1 with TRBJ1-6; tentatively, D is TRBD1 (6 bases). Trimming removed 3 bases at V and 15 bases at J, with 21 bases between. The CDR3 consists of 14 residues. The germline CDR1 and CDR2 sequences are DFQATT and SNEGSKA (reference sequence). The CDR3 DNA reads as TGCAGTGCTAGCCAACCCCAGGGGACCCGGTTCCTCCACTTT. Translating gives CSASQPQGTRFLHF.

This clonotype was seen repeatedly, ten times or more. The germline gene is not matched at one end of the junction; a read error may be the cause. This chain joins TRBV30 and TRBJ2-1, with 7 bases lining up with TRBD2. The germline gives CDR1 GTSNPN, CDR2 SVGIG (reference sequence). The CDR3 consists of 14 residues. CDR3 residues: CAWSRDYTYNEQFF. The CDR3 bases are TGTGCCTGGAGCCGGGACTACACCTACAACGAGCAGTTCTTC. The full variable domain, its missing parts supplied by reference TRBV30 and TRBJ2-1, is SQTIHQWPATLVQPVGSPLSLECTVEGTSNPNLYWYRQAAGRGLQLLFYSVGIGQISSEVPQNLSASRPQDRQFILSSKKLLLSDSGFYLCAWSRDYTYNEQFFGPGTRLTVL.

This clonotype was seen a handful of times. This chain links TRBV5-1 with TRBJ2-1; 10 nucleotides line up with TRBD2. Looked up from germline, CDR1 is SGHRS and CDR2 is YFSETQ. Unmatched junction bases numbered 13, after V lost 4 bases and J lost 9 bases. The CDR3 consists of 16 residues. CDR3: CASSLPSGLAFFEQFF. The CDR3 DNA reads as TGCGCCAGCAGCCTTCCCTCGGGACTAGCGTTTTTTGAGCAGTTCTTC.

In nucleotides, the CDR3 is TGTGCCACCAGTGATGCTAGCGGGAGTTATGAGCAGTTCTTC. Translated, it gives CATSDASGSYEQFF. The chain links TRBV24-1 to TRBJ2-1, with 10 nucleotides matching TRBD2. This CDR3 is 14 amino acids long. Trimming removed 3 bases from V and 8 bases from J; junction bases left unmatched: 3. Germline loops: CDR1 KGHDR, CDR2 SFDVKD.

V gene TRBV20-1 combines with J gene TRBJ1-1; no firm D call. The CDR3 has 11 amino acids. Germline-derived CDR1 and CDR2 are DFQATT and SNEGSKA (reference sequence). Trimming took 7 bases from V and 10 from J, leaving 16 bases between them. CDR3 DNA sequence: TGCAGTGTTACCCCCCCGGGCGGAGCTTTCTTT. This translates into CSVTPPGGAFF.

The chain combines TRBV7-2 with TRBJ2-3, with D unresolved. The V end was cut by 0 bases, the J end by 4 bases, with 20 bases between. Germline-derived CDR1 and CDR2 are SGHTA and FQGNSA. This CDR3 is built from 18 residues. CDR3 in amino acids: CASSLAGRAARPPDTQYF. CDR3 coding DNA: TGTGCCAGCAGCTTAGCAGGGCGAGCCGCCAGGCCCCCAGATACGCAGTATTTT.

The CDR3 spells CASSVRGRGNTIYF. CDR3 DNA sequence: TGTGCCAGCAGCGTGAGGGGCCGAGGAAACACCATATATTTT. The chain combines TRBV5-6 with TRBJ1-3; a weak D match, TRBD1 (5 bases). V shed 4 bases and J shed 4 bases, with 12 bases lying between them. The germline CDR1 and CDR2 sequences are SGHDT and YYEEEE. The CDR3 loop spans 14 amino acids.

This clonotype came up a few times. The chain carries TRBV7-2 and TRBJ2-1; possible D gene TRBD2, 5 bases. V was shortened by 5 bases and J by 0 bases, with 11 bases between the two germline ends. The germline CDR1 and CDR2 sequences are SGHTA and FQGNSA. The CDR3 is 15 amino acids. CDR3 in DNA: TGTGCCAGCAGCGACTATAGCGACTCCTACAATGAGCAGTTCTTC. It codes for CASSDYSDSYNEQFF.

In its sample, this clonotype was seen a few times. This chain links TRBV6-5 with TRBJ2-1, with D unclear. CDR3 size: 15 residues. Trimming took off 4 bases at V and 0 bases at J, with 10 bases between the two ends. Germline V CDR1 and CDR2: MNHEY, SVGAGI. DNA of the CDR3: TGTGCCAGCAGTTCTGGCATAAGCTCCTACAATGAGCAGTTCTTC. It codes for CASSSGISSYNEQFF.

The chain couples TRBV18 to TRBJ1-1, with D possibly matching TRBD1 (6 bases). CDR3 length: 15 residues. V lost 6 bases and J lost 2, with 16 bases in between. CDR1 KGHSH and CDR2 LQKENI come from the germline V gene. The CDR3 loop is CASSYRTGSNTEAFF. CDR3 bases: TGTGCCAGCTCCTATCGAACAGGGTCCAACACTGAAGCTTTCTTT.

This clonotype was recorded a few times. The V and J genes are TRBV7-2 and TRBJ2-2; D uncertain. Trimming shortened V by 3 bases and J by 3 bases, and 14 bases separated the two germline ends. This CDR3 region has 16 residues. Germline CDR1 reads SGHTA; CDR2 reads FQGNSA. CDR3 bases: TGTGCCAGCAGCTTGGTTTACGGCGGAGACACCGGGGAGCTGTTTTTT. Its translation: CASSLVYGGDTGELFF.

This chain connects TRBV12-3 or TRBV12-4 to TRBJ1-1; TRBD1 matches at 7 bases. The trim removed 7 bases at V and 6 bases at J, leaving 5 bases unmatched. The CDR3 is 12 amino acids. CDR3 nucleotide sequence: TGTGCCAGCAAAAACAGGGGTGCTGAAGCTTTCTTT. Its translation is CASKNRGAEAFF.

This clonotype was recorded at least ten times. The CDR3 DNA follows: TGTGCCAGCAGTTTATCGGGGGGGGCGAGGAATGAGCAGTTCTTC. Its protein product is CASSLSGGARNEQFF. The chain uses TRBV12-3 or TRBV12-4 and TRBJ2-1; 8 bases fit TRBD2. The CDR3 covers 15 residues. The ends lost 2 bases at V and 7 bases at J; junction bases unmatched: 7.

The chain uses TRBV7-6 and TRBJ2-2; tentative D call: TRBD2 (7 bases). CDR3 length equals 18 residues. With 2 bases removed from V and 7 bases from J, the gap between germline ends came to 23 bases. Germline assignment: CDR1 SGHVS and CDR2 FNYEAQ. The CDR3 nucleotides read TGTGCCAGCAGCTTATATCCGACAGGACTAGGTTTAGGCGGGGAGCTGTTTTTT. Protein product: CASSLYPTGLGLGGELFF.